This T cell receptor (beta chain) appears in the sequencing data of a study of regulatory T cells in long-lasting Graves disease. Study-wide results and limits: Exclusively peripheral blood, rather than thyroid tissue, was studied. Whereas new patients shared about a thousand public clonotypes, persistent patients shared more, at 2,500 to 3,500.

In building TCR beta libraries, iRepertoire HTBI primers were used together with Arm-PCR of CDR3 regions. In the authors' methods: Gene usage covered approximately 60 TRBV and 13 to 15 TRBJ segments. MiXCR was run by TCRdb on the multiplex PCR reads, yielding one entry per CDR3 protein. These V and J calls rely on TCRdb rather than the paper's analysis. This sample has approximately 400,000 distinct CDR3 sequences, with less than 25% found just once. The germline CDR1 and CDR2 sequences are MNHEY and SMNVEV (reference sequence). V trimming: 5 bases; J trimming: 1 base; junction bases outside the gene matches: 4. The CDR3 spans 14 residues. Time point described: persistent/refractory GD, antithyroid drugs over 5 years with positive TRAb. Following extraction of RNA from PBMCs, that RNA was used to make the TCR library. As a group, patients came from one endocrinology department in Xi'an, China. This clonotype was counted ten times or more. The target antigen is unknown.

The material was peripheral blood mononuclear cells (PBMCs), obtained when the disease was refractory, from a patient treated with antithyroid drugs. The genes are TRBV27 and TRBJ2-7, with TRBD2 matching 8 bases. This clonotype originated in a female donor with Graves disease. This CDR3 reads CASSAGTRSYEQYF. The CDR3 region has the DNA TGTGCCAGCAGTGCCGGGACTAGATCCTACGAGCAGTACTTC.